This TCR beta chain was captured in a study of tumor T cells in aggressive B-cell lymphoma. Profiling relied on immunoSEQ multiplex PCR, and the TCRdb table lists in-frame clones only, not all of them. This table has about 2,100 clones, 86% appearing once. V was pared by 10 bases and J by 5 bases, with 9 bases of the junction left unmatched. This CDR3 has 14 amino acids. Germline V gene data show CDR1 as SNHLY and CDR2 as FYNNEI. The sequenced sample consisted of tumor tissue. This clonotype was obtained from an adult with diffuse large B cell lymphoma. The chain couples TRBV2 to TRBJ2-1; 9 positions match TRBD1. The CDR3 loop is CATEPGQGHNEQFF. CDR3 in DNA: TGTGCCACCGAACCGGGACAGGGCCACAATGAGCAGTTCTTC.